One and the same sample provided the 22 T cell receptor beta chains below, sequenced in a study of Tregs in tolerant kidney transplant recipients. Repertoires were generated with immunoSEQ multiplex PCR, while TCRdb's copy carries only in-frame clones and drops some. The data hold roughly 66,000 clones, with more than 90% observed a single time. The material was CD8+ T cells from blood, obtained before the transplant. The receptors were sampled from a human donor who received a combined kidney and bone marrow transplant.

The CDR3 nucleotides are TGTGCTAGTGGTAGGCTAGGTTCTGGGGCCAACGTCCTGACTTTC. Translated: CASGRLGSGANVLTF. The rearrangement joins TRBV12-5 to TRBJ2-6; no firm D call. Deletions cut 5 bases from V and 1 base from J, with 9 bases between. This CDR3 contains 15 residues. CDR1 and CDR2 from the germline V gene are LGHNT and FRNRAP.

This chain uses TRBV6-1 with TRBJ2-3; D may be TRBD1 (6 bases). Looked up from germline, CDR1 is MNHNS and CDR2 is SASEGT. The CDR3 is 11 residues long. V was pared by 6 bases and J by 6 bases, with 7 bases between. The CDR3, as DNA: TGTGCCAGCAGGGGGGCGGATACGCAGTATTTT. It translates to CASRGADTQYF.

The CDR3 DNA is TGTGCAAGTCGCCACGGAAGGGGGAGAGGCACAGATACGCAGTATTTT. It translates to CASRHGRGRGTDTQYF. The V gene is TRBV12-2, the J gene TRBJ2-3; no check of the table's D call, TRBD1, against the DNA was made. TRBV12-2 constitutes a pseudogene. The CDR3 has 16 amino acids.

This chain uses TRBV25-1 with TRBJ1-1; maybe TRBD1 (6 bases). Germline CDR1 reads MGHDK; CDR2 reads SYGVNS. Between the trimmed V and J ends, which lost 3 bases and 5 bases, there was a span of 16 bases. The CDR3 sequence is 15 residues long. This CDR3 is CASSDSGGRGTEAFF. CDR3 in DNA: TGTGCCAGCAGTGACTCTGGGGGGCGGGGGACTGAAGCTTTCTTT.

The chain joins TRBV27 to TRBJ1-4; D uncertain. Trimming stripped 3 bases from V and 8 bases from J, with 7 bases between. The CDR3 spans 12 residues. The germline CDR1 and CDR2 sequences are MNHEY and SMNVEV (reference sequence). The CDR3 reads CASSFSGEKLFF. In nucleotides, the CDR3 is TGTGCCAGCAGTTTTTCTGGCGAAAAACTGTTTTTT.

V gene TRBV11-1 combines with J gene TRBJ1-1; TRBD1 aligns across 8 bases. This CDR3 spans 12 amino acids. Germline assignment: CDR1 SGHAT and CDR2 FQDESV (reference sequence). With V trimmed by 5 bases and J by 6 bases, 2 bases remained unmatched. The CDR3 region is CASSPQGAEAFF. The CDR3 nucleotides read TGTGCCAGCAGCCCACAGGGGGCTGAAGCTTTCTTT. The entire variable domain, with the rest obtained from reference TRBV11-1 and TRBJ1-1, is as follows: EAEVAQSPRYKITEKSQAVAFWCDPISGHATLYWYRQILGQGPELLVQFQDESVVDDSQLPKDRFSAERLKGVDSTLKIQPAELGDSAMYLCASSPQGAEAFFGQGTRLTVV.

This chain links TRBV6-6 with TRBJ2-7; tentative D call: TRBD2 (5 bases). Per germline, CDR1 MNHNY and CDR2 SVGAGI (reference sequence). There are 12 residues in the CDR3. Trimming left V 9 bases short and J 10 bases short, with 19 bases between. This chain's CDR3 is CASGLSGREQYF. DNA of the CDR3: TGTGCCAGTGGGTTGTCGGGAAGAGAACAGTACTTC.

This clone was seen only a few times. The rearrangement joins TRBV2 to TRBJ2-7; 7 bases align to TRBD2. V lost 6 bases, J lost 3 bases, and 8 bases stayed unmatched. The CDR3 loop spans 14 amino acids. Germline V CDR1 and CDR2: SNHLY, FYNNEI. CDR3 region: CASRPTSPIYEQYF. CDR3 coding DNA: TGTGCCAGCAGACCGACTAGCCCAATCTACGAGCAGTACTTC.

The rearrangement uses TRBV4-3 and TRBJ1-6; TRBD1 aligns across 10 bases. The germline CDR1 and CDR2 sequences are LGHNA and YSLEER. V lost 3 bases and J lost 7; bases outside the gene matches: 6. CDR3 length: 16 residues. The CDR3 DNA reads TGCGCCAGCAGCCACCGGGGACAGGGGTTGAATTCACCCCTCCACTTT. Translation gives CASSHRGQGLNSPLHF.

The chain combines TRBV19 with TRBJ1-1; D is uncertain. The CDR3 totals 13 residues. The V gene's germline CDR1 is LNHDA and CDR2 SQIVND (reference sequence). V was trimmed by 1 base and J by 4 bases, leaving 7 bases between them. CDR3 region: CASSIGGITEAFF. The CDR3 DNA is TGTGCCAGTAGTATAGGCGGGATCACTGAAGCTTTCTTT.

The chain combines TRBV11-3 with TRBJ1-1, with D perhaps matching TRBD1 (6 bases). CDR1 and CDR2 (germline): SGHNT, YENEEA. Trimming cost V 5 bases and J 0 bases, with 16 bases left between them. The CDR3 length is 16 residues. This chain's CDR3 is CASSSWSGVMNTEAFF. In DNA, the CDR3 is TGTGCCAGCAGCAGCTGGTCAGGGGTAATGAACACTGAAGCTTTCTTT.

V and J are TRBV29-1 and TRBJ1-3; tentatively, D is TRBD1 (5 bases). Trimming pared 7 bases from V and 4 bases from J, leaving 20 bases between. Germline V lookup: CDR1 SQVTM, CDR2 ANQGSEA. CDR3 size: 15 residues. As DNA, the CDR3 is TGCAGCGCTCAGGACGGCGGCGGGACGGGAAACACCATATATTTT. Encoded protein: CSAQDGGGTGNTIYF.

The CDR3 DNA reads TGTGCCAGCAGTTCCTCCCGGAGCACAGATACGCAGTATTTT. Its protein product is CASSSSRSTDTQYF. J is TRBJ2-3 and V is TRBV27; unclear D gene. V lost 4 bases and J lost 0, with 8 bases in between. In germline, CDR1 is MNHEY, CDR2 SMNVEV (reference sequence). The CDR3 loop spans 14 amino acids.

The chain uses TRBV4-2 and TRBJ2-7; 8 nucleotides align to TRBD1. Trimming removed 5 bases from V and 3 bases from J; junction bases left unmatched: 6. Germline values: CDR1 LGHNA, CDR2 YNFKEQ. This CDR3 comprises 14 residues. The CDR3, as DNA: TGTGCCAGCAGCGCCGGCAGGGGGCTCTACGAGCAGTACTTC. This codes for CASSAGRGLYEQYF.

The V call is TRBV29-1, the J call TRBJ2-7; D is undetermined. This CDR3 comprises 11 residues. Germline values: CDR1 SQVTM, CDR2 ANQGSEA. V was clipped by 3 bases and J by 6 bases, with 9 bases between them. CDR3 in DNA: TGCAGCGTTGAGGGCTCCGGCGAGCAGTACTTC. Translation: CSVEGSGEQYF.

The chain joins TRBV6-5 to TRBJ2-7, with TRBD1 identical over 11 bases. With V trimmed by 6 bases and J by 0 bases, 4 bases remained unmatched. This CDR3 has 15 amino acids. CDR1 MNHEY and CDR2 SVGAGI come from the germline V gene. CDR3 in amino acids: CASRQGQGASYEQYF. The CDR3 DNA reads TGTGCCAGCAGACAAGGACAGGGGGCCTCCTACGAGCAGTACTTC.

This chain links TRBV29-1 with TRBJ1-3, with D unresolved. CDR3 length equals 13 residues. Germline CDR1 and CDR2: SQVTM and ANQGSEA. Trimming left V 5 bases short and J 0 bases short, with 8 bases between. The CDR3 here is CSVLGDSGNTIYF. DNA of the CDR3: TGCAGCGTTCTCGGGGACTCTGGAAACACCATATATTTT.

This clone was seen only once. The same CDR3 arises from other DNA sequences in this sample as well. This rearrangement joins TRBV4-1 to TRBJ2-7, with 9 bases lining up with TRBD2. The CDR3 has 16 residues. CDR1 is MGHRA and CDR2 is YSYEKL in the germline V gene. The ends lost 3 bases at V and 0 bases at J; junction bases unmatched: 6. CDR3 sequence (DNA): TGCGCCAGCAGCCAGGGTACTAGCGGGTCCTCCTACGAGCAGTACTTC. Residues: CASSQGTSGSSYEQYF.

The gene calls are TRBV7-9 and TRBJ2-7, with unresolved D. Between the trimmed V and J ends, which lost 4 bases and 0 bases, there was a span of 4 bases. Germline V gene lookup returns CDR1 SEHNR and CDR2 FQNEAQ (reference sequence). The CDR3 runs to 12 residues. As DNA, the CDR3 is TGTGCCAGCAGCTACGGCTCCTACGAGCAGTACTTC. This translates into CASSYGSYEQYF.

V and J are TRBV6-5 and TRBJ2-7, with 7 bases identical to TRBD1. The CDR3 has 16 residues. The germline CDR1 and CDR2 sequences are MNHEY and SVGAGI. J lost 2 bases, V lost 0 bases, and 7 bases had no gene match. The chain's CDR3 is CASSYSIGTDTYEQYF. CDR3 DNA: TGTGCCAGCAGTTACTCCATCGGGACAGATACCTACGAGCAGTACTTC.

The rearrangement uses TRBV7-6 and TRBJ1-5, with D perhaps matching TRBD1 (5 bases). Trimming took 1 base from V and 0 from J, leaving 28 bases between them. Germline CDR1 SGHVS, CDR2 FNYEAQ. CDR3 length: 22 amino acids. CDR3: CASSLVGSAGRGRIYSNQPQHF. The CDR3, as DNA: TGTGCCAGCAGCTTAGTGGGGTCGGCGGGAAGGGGTCGGATTTATAGCAATCAGCCCCAGCATTTT.

The V and J genes are TRBV6-5 and TRBJ1-5; tentatively, D is TRBD1 (5 bases). Trimming removed 6 bases at V and 9 bases at J, with 21 bases between. Looked up from germline, CDR1 is MNHEY and CDR2 is SVGAGI. The CDR3 length is 15 residues. CDR3 DNA: TGTGCCAGCAGGGCGGGGACCAATGCCTGGATGCCCCAGCATTTT. This sequence encodes CASRAGTNAWMPQHF.